This T cell receptor (beta chain) was recovered during a study of graft-versus-host responses after intestinal transplantation. On this clone: Its antigen is unknown.

The study, taken as a whole, reports: Allograft graft-versus-host to host-versus-graft clonal ratios ran high in patients with graft-donor T cell macrochimerism.

Data came from immunoSEQ multiplex PCR; TCRdb stores just in-frame clones and leaves some out. The sample lists some 110,000 clones, 85% to 95% occurring once. The V and J ends lost 3 bases and 3 bases respectively, with 8 bases between them. The germline CDR1 and CDR2 sequences are LNHDA and SQIVND (reference sequence). The CDR3 is 13 amino acids. The TCR originated in a human donor who was the organ donor for an intestinal transplant. This sequence joins TRBV19 and TRBJ1-1; D unresolved. The source was unstimulated CD8+ T cells sorted from spleen or lymph node cells, collected before transplant. CDR3 sequence reads: CASSISGYTEAFF. The CDR3, as DNA: TGTGCCAGTAGTATCTCGGGATACACTGAAGCTTTCTTT.